This entry concerns a single TCR beta chain. The data are from a study of blood T cell repertoires in COVID-19. Study summary: T cells, B-cell-depleted T cells, or PBMCs provided the cDNA or gDNA that served as material.

Data came from immunoSEQ multiplex PCR; TCRdb stores just in-frame clones and leaves some out. Among some 300,000 clones listed, roughly 90% were seen once. This clonotype was obtained from a woman aged 40 to 50 who had recovered from COVID-19. Source material: PBMCs or T cells enriched from blood (not recorded which).

DNA of the CDR3: TGTGCCAGCAGCCAGGCCAGCGGGAAACAAGAGACCCAGTACTTC. This sequence encodes CASSQASGKQETQYF. V gene TRBV3-1 (or the pseudogene TRBV3-2) combines with J gene TRBJ2-5; TRBD2 aligns across 7 bases. Germline V gives CDR1 LGHDT, CDR2 YNNKEL (reference sequence). V gave up 3 bases and J gave up 2 bases; unmatched junction bases: 6. This CDR3 has 15 residues.